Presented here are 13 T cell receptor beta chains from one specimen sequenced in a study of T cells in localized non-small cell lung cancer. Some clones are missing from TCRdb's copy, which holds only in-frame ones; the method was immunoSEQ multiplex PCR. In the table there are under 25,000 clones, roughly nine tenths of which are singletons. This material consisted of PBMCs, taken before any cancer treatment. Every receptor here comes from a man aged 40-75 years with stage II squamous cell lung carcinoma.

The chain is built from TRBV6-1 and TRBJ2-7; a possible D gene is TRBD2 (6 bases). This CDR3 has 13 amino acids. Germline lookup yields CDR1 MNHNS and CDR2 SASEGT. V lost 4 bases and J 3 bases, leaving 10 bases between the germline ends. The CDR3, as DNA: TGTGCCAGCAGTGGCGGGACCTTCTACGAGCAGTACTTC. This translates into CASSGGTFYEQYF.

CDR3 amino acids: CASRLQGSQETQYF. The CDR3 coding sequence is TGCGCCAGCAGACTACAGGGGTCTCAAGAGACCCAGTACTTC. This chain connects TRBV5-1 to TRBJ2-5, with 7 bases fitting TRBD1. Germline CDR1 is SGHRS and CDR2 is YFSETQ. The CDR3 has 14 residues. V lost 5 bases, J lost 2 bases, and 6 bases stayed unmatched. Combining the CDR3 with reference TRBV5-1 and TRBJ2-5 gives the whole variable domain KAGVTQTPRYLIKTRGQQVTLSCSPISGHRSVSWYQQTPGQGLQFLFEYFSETQRNKGNFPGRFSGRQFSNSRSEMNVSTLELGDSALYLCASRLQGSQETQYFGPGTRLLVL.

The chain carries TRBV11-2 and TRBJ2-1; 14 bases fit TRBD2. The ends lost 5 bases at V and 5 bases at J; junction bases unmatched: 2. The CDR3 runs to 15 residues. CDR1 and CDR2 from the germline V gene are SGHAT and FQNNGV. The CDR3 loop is CASSRTSGGHNEQFF. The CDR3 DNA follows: TGTGCCAGCAGCCGGACTAGCGGGGGGCACAATGAGCAGTTCTTC.

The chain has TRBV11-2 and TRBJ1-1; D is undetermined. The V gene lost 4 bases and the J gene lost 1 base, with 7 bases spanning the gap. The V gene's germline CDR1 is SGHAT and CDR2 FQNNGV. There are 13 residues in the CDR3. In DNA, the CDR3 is TGTGCCAGCAGCTCCGTAGAGAACACTGAAGCTTTCTTT. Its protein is CASSSVENTEAFF.

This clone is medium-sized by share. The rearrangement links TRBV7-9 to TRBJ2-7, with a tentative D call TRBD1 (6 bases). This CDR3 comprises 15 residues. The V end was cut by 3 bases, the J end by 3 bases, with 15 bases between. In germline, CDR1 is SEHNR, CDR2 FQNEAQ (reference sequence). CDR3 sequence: CASSFGAGVGYEQYF. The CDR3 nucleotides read TGTGCCAGCAGCTTCGGGGCAGGGGTAGGCTACGAGCAGTACTTC.

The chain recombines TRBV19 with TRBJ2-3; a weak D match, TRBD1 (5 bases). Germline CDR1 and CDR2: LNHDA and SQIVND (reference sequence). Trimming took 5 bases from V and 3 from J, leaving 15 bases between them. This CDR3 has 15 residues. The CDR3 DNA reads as TGTGCCAGTAGTCGGCGACTTAGGGGAACAGATACGCAGTATTTT. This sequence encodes CASSRRLRGTDTQYF.

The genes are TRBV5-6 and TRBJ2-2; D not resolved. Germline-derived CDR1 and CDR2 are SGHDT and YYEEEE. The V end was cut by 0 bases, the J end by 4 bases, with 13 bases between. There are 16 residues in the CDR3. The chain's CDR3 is CASSLVGQAPTGELFF. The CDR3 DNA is TGTGCCAGCAGCTTGGTTGGGCAGGCCCCCACCGGGGAGCTGTTTTTT.

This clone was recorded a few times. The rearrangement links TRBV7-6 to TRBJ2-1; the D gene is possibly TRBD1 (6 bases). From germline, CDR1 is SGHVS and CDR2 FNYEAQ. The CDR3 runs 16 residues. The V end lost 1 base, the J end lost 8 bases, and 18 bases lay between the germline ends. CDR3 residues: CASSLGTKQGFHEQFF. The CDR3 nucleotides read TGTGCCAGCAGCTTAGGCACCAAACAGGGATTCCATGAGCAGTTCTTC.

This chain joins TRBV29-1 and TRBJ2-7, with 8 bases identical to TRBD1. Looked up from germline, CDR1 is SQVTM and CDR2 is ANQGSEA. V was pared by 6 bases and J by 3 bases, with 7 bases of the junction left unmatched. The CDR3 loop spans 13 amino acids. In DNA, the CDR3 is TGCAGCGTCGGACAGGGCCCTATCTACGAGCAGTACTTC. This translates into CSVGQGPIYEQYF.

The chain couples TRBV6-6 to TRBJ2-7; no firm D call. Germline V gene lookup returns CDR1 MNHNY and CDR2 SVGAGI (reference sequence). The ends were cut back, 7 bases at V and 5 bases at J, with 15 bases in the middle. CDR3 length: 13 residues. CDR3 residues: CASTPPGSDEQYF. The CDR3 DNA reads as TGTGCCAGCACCCCCCCGGGTTCGGACGAGCAGTACTTC.

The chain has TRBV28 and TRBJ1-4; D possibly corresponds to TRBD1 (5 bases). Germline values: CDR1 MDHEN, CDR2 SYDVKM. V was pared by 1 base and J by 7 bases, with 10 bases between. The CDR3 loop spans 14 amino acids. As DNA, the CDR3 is TGTGCCAGCAGTTTATCCGGGGGGAGTGAAAAACTGTTTTTT. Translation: CASSLSGGSEKLFF.

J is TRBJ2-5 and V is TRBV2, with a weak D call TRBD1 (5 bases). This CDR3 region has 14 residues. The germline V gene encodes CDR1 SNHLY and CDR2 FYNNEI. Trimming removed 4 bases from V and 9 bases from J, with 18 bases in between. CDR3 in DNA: TGTGCCAGCAGTGGACAGCCTCATACAAGAGCCCAGTACTTC. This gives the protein CASSGQPHTRAQYF.

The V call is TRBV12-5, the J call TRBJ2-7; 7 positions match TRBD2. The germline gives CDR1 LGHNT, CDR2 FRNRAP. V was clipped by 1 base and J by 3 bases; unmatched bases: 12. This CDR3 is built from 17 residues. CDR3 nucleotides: TGTGCTAGTGGTTTGGACCCCGGGGGGAAAGAGCTCTACGAGCAGTACTTC. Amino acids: CASGLDPGGKELYEQYF.